The 25 T cell receptor beta chains below come from one sample, sequenced in a study of T cell responses to AZD1222 COVID-19 vaccine. The data were produced by immunoSEQ multiplex PCR, yet TCRdb's version contains in-frame clones alone and is incomplete. The data show roughly 80,000 clones, with approximately 90% seen just once and 3.3% held by the top ten. Here the sequenced sample was peripheral blood, taken 28 days after the second AZD1222 dose. The receptors stem from an adult who received the AZD1222 COVID-19 vaccine.

The V gene is TRBV3-1 (or the pseudogene TRBV3-2), the J gene TRBJ2-1; possible D gene TRBD2, 6 bases. This CDR3 spans 13 amino acids. Trimming removed 0 bases at V and 7 bases at J, with 7 bases between. In germline, CDR1 is LGHDT, CDR2 YNNKEL (reference sequence). CDR3 region: CASSQDGGNEQFF. The CDR3 bases are TGTGCCAGCAGCCAAGATGGGGGGAATGAGCAGTTCTTC.

This clone was seen more than once but under ten times. The chain couples TRBV11-3 to TRBJ1-3, with D uncertain. The CDR3 runs 14 residues. Germline V gene lookup returns CDR1 SGHNT and CDR2 YENEEA. Trimming shortened V by 5 bases and J by 0 bases, and 8 bases separated the two germline ends. The CDR3 coding sequence is TGTGCCAGCAGCGCGCGGCTCTCTGGAAACACCATATATTTT. Residues: CASSARLSGNTIYF.

The chain couples TRBV25-1 to TRBJ2-3, with D hard to call. From germline, CDR1 is MGHDK and CDR2 SYGVNS. This CDR3 region has 14 residues. V was trimmed by 4 bases and J by 6 bases, leaving 14 bases between them. CDR3 coding DNA: TGTGCCAGCAGTGCGCCCTACCCGGTGGATACGCAGTATTTT. Amino acids: CASSAPYPVDTQYF.

This clone showed up just once. This chain joins TRBV10-3 and TRBJ2-3, with D maybe TRBD2 (6 bases). V was trimmed by 6 bases and J by 0 bases, leaving 10 bases between them. There are 14 residues in the CDR3. Germline assignment: CDR1 ENHRY and CDR2 SYGVKD. CDR3 amino acids: CAIRGGISTDTQYF. CDR3 bases: TGTGCCATCAGGGGCGGGATAAGCACAGATACGCAGTATTTT.

The chain carries TRBV6-5 and TRBJ2-7; D not certain. V was trimmed by 6 bases and J by 0 bases, leaving 15 bases between them. The CDR3 runs 15 residues. Germline loops: CDR1 MNHEY, CDR2 SVGAGI. The CDR3 DNA reads as TGTGCCAGCAGGGTCATGGGCAGCTACTCCTACGAGCAGTACTTC. This translates into CASRVMGSYSYEQYF.

J is TRBJ2-5 and V is TRBV5-4; 7 bases align to TRBD1. V was clipped by 1 base and J by 3 bases; unmatched bases: 0. Looked up from germline, CDR1 is SGHNT and CDR2 is YYREEE (reference sequence). This CDR3 has 13 amino acids. The CDR3 protein is CASSLTGEETQYF. Here the CDR3 DNA reads TGTGCCAGCAGCTTGACAGGGGAAGAGACCCAGTACTTC.

V usage is TRBV20-1 and J usage is TRBJ2-7, with 8 bases lining up with TRBD2. The CDR3 is 14 residues long. J lost 2 bases, V lost 3 bases, and 6 bases had no gene match. Germline V gene sequence: CDR1 DFQATT, CDR2 SNEGSKA (reference sequence). The CDR3 region has the DNA TGCAGTGCTAGTCCTATAGCGGGGACCTACGAGCAGTACTTC. Amino acids: CSASPIAGTYEQYF.

The V gene is TRBV20-1, the J gene TRBJ1-1; D gene uncertain. Looked up from germline, CDR1 is DFQATT and CDR2 is SNEGSKA (reference sequence). This CDR3 spans 10 amino acids. V dropped 7 bases and J dropped 7 bases, with 10 bases sitting between them. CDR3: CSVGTDEAFF. The CDR3 DNA sequence: TGCAGTGTCGGAACAGATGAAGCTTTCTTT.

In DNA form, the CDR3 reads TGTGCCAGCAGTTACGAGACGGGAAACACCATATATTTT. Translation gives CASSYETGNTIYF. The chain uses TRBV6-5 and TRBJ1-3; D unclear. Trimming took off 2 bases at V and 4 bases at J, with 6 bases between the two ends. The germline V gene encodes CDR1 MNHEY and CDR2 SVGAGI. This CDR3 contains 13 residues.

The CDR3 sequence is CASSIGQSVNEQYF. The CDR3 DNA reads as TGTGCCAGCAGTATAGGGCAATCTGTCAACGAGCAGTACTTC. V and J are TRBV7-9 and TRBJ2-7; D gene uncertain. The CDR3 runs to 14 residues. The V gene's germline CDR1 is SEHNR and CDR2 FQNEAQ (reference sequence). The V and J ends lost 6 bases and 5 bases respectively, with 17 bases between them. Combining the CDR3 with reference TRBV7-9 and TRBJ2-7 gives the whole variable domain DTGVSQNPRHKITKRGQNVTFRCDPISEHNRLYWYRQTLGQGPEFLTYFQNEAQLEKSRLLSDRFSAERPKGSFSTLEIQRTEQGDSAMYLCASSIGQSVNEQYFGPGTRLTVT.

The chain joins TRBV7-2 to TRBJ2-7; D gene ambiguous. This CDR3 region has 13 residues. The germline CDR1 and CDR2 sequences are SGHTA and FQGNSA. Trimming removed 3 bases at V and 0 bases at J, with 6 bases between. The CDR3 region has the DNA TGTGCCAGCAGCTTCCCAGGCTCCTACGAGCAGTACTTC. This sequence encodes CASSFPGSYEQYF.

This clone was recorded once. This rearrangement joins TRBV4-2 to TRBJ2-7; D is undetermined. The V end lost 1 base, the J end lost 3 bases, and 13 bases lay between the germline ends. The CDR3 extends over 15 amino acids. CDR1 is LGHNA, CDR2 YNFKEQ, per germline. CDR3 DNA: TGTGCCAGCAGCCAAGCTGAAAGGTCAGGCTACGAGCAGTACTTC. Protein: CASSQAERSGYEQYF.

This chain links TRBV6-1 with TRBJ2-7; D is ambiguous. Per the germline V gene, CDR1 is MNHNS and CDR2 is SASEGT. CDR3 length equals 15 residues. V was clipped by 1 base and J by 2 bases, with 12 bases between them. The CDR3 nucleotides read TGTGCCAGCAGTGAAGAGGTCCGGCGCCCCTACGAGCAGTACTTC. Protein: CASSEEVRRPYEQYF.

The chain carries TRBV9 and TRBJ1-2; the D is unclear. Trimming removed 7 bases at V and 8 bases at J, with 15 bases between. Germline loops: CDR1 SGDLS, CDR2 YYNGEE. CDR3 length: 12 amino acids. The CDR3 nucleotides are TGTGCCAGCCGGGAAGGGCGCGAAGGCTACACCTTC. This sequence encodes CASREGREGYTF.

This chain links TRBV25-1 with TRBJ2-1; 7 bases map to TRBD2. CDR3 length equals 16 residues. V shed 3 bases and J 4 bases; nucleotides not matched to a gene: 9. Germline V gene data show CDR1 as MGHDK and CDR2 as SYGVNS. The CDR3 loop reads CASSDGRASGYNEQFF. The CDR3 region has the DNA TGTGCCAGCAGTGATGGGAGGGCTAGCGGTTACAATGAGCAGTTCTTC.

This clone was recorded once. V gene TRBV7-8 combines with J gene TRBJ1-2; D uncertain. This CDR3 spans 10 amino acids. Deletions cut 9 bases from V and 8 bases from J, with 10 bases between. CDR1 and CDR2 (germline): SGHVS, FQNEAQ. CDR3 nucleotide sequence: TGTGCCAGTCCCGTGGGGGGCTACACCTTC. This sequence encodes CASPVGGYTF.

This chain connects TRBV10-3 to TRBJ1-6; D gene unclear. This CDR3 contains 17 residues. CDR1 is ENHRY and CDR2 is SYGVKD in the germline V gene. The germline V and J ends were trimmed by 1 base and 7 bases, with 17 bases remaining between them. The CDR3 here is CAISEFGGGLGNSPLHF. CDR3 DNA sequence: TGTGCCATCAGTGAGTTTGGAGGCGGACTGGGGAATTCACCCCTCCACTTT.

V is TRBV19 and J is TRBJ2-7, with D possibly matching TRBD2 (6 bases). V dropped 1 base and J dropped 4 bases, with 14 bases sitting between them. This CDR3 is 15 amino acids long. Germline CDR1 is LNHDA and CDR2 is SQIVND (reference sequence). The CDR3 DNA reads TGTGCCAGTAGTATAGGAATCGGGGGTATATACGAGCAGTACTTC. Its protein is CASSIGIGGIYEQYF.

This chain joins TRBV5-1 and TRBJ2-1, with D unclear. Germline values: CDR1 SGHRS, CDR2 YFSETQ. The CDR3 spans 13 residues. Trimming left V 2 bases short and J 6 bases short, with 9 bases between. In nucleotides, the CDR3 is TGCGCCAGCAGCTTAGGGCAGCTCAATGAGCAGTTCTTC. This encodes CASSLGQLNEQFF. Based on the CDR3 plus reference TRBV5-1 and TRBJ2-1, the full variable domain is KAGVTQTPRYLIKTRGQQVTLSCSPISGHRSVSWYQQTPGQGLQFLFEYFSETQRNKGNFPGRFSGRQFSNSRSEMNVSTLELGDSALYLCASSLGQLNEQFFGPGTRLTVL.

The chain has TRBV5-1 and TRBJ1-4; D is perhaps TRBD1 (6 bases). This CDR3 has 15 residues. Germline assignment: CDR1 SGHRS and CDR2 YFSETQ. V was shortened by 3 bases and J by 1 base, with 10 bases between the two germline ends. This CDR3 is CASSSQQGTNEKLFF. The CDR3 nucleotides read TGCGCCAGCAGCTCCCAACAGGGAACTAATGAAAAACTGTTTTTT.

This chain connects TRBV3-1 (or the pseudogene TRBV3-2) to TRBJ1-6; D remains ambiguous. Looked up from germline, CDR1 is LGHDT and CDR2 is YNNKEL (reference sequence). There are 15 residues in the CDR3. The V end was cut by 0 bases, the J end by 8 bases, with 11 bases between. The DNA for the CDR3 is TGTGCCAGCAGCCAAGATCTTACAGTGGATTCACCCCTCCACTTT. Protein product: CASSQDLTVDSPLHF.

The chain employs TRBV5-1 and TRBJ1-2; no clear D. The CDR3 is 14 amino acids. The V end lost 0 bases, the J end lost 3 bases, and 9 bases lay between the germline ends. CDR1 is SGHRS and CDR2 is YFSETQ in the germline V gene. The CDR3: CASSLAGVDYGYTF. The CDR3 region has the DNA TGCGCCAGCAGCTTGGCCGGGGTAGACTATGGCTACACCTTC.

V usage is TRBV4-1 and J usage is TRBJ2-7; D uncertain. V was clipped by 4 bases and J by 0 bases, with 13 bases between them. This CDR3 is 15 amino acids long. Germline CDR1 reads MGHRA; CDR2 reads YSYEKL. The CDR3 sequence: CASSLQQQSSYEQYF. CDR3 sequence (DNA): TGCGCCAGCAGCCTCCAACAGCAGAGCTCCTACGAGCAGTACTTC.

This chain links TRBV5-8 with TRBJ1-2; the D is unclear. V lost 0 bases, J lost 6 bases, and 6 bases lay in between. The V gene's germline CDR1 is SGHTS and CDR2 YDEGEE. The CDR3 is 12 residues long. CDR3 protein: CASSLVGDGYTF. As DNA, the CDR3 is TGTGCCAGCAGCTTGGTTGGAGATGGCTACACCTTC.

V gene TRBV7-2 combines with J gene TRBJ2-3; 7 bases fit TRBD2. J was trimmed by 6 bases and V by 3 bases; bases with no gene match: 6. Germline V gives CDR1 SGHTA, CDR2 FQGNSA. CDR3 length equals 14 residues. In DNA form, the CDR3 reads TGTGCCAGCAGCTTCACTAGCGAGGCGGATACGCAGTATTTT. This gives the protein CASSFTSEADTQYF. Using reference TRBV7-2 and TRBJ2-3 for the parts outside the CDR3, the full variable domain is GAGVSQSPSNKVTEKGKDVELRCDPISGHTALYWYRQSLGQGLEFLIYFQGNSAPDKSGLPSDRFSAERTGGSVSTLTIQRTQQEDSAVYLCASSFTSEADTQYFGPGTRLTVL.